This T cell receptor beta chain was profiled in a study of long-term antiretroviral therapy in people with HIV. Germline V gene data show CDR1 as MGHRA and CDR2 as YSYEKL. Trimming shortened V by 1 base and J by 15 bases, and 16 bases separated the two germline ends. This CDR3 comprises 13 residues. Researchers ran immunoSEQ v3.0 at survey level. Clones were read by immunoSEQ multiplex PCR, and TCRdb kept only the in-frame ones, dropping some. This sample yields approximately 27,000 clones, of which roughly 90% are seen a single time; 3% to 4.5% belongs to the top ten. Study-level results: At every time point, clones expanded before ART dominated the repertoire.

Worth noting for this clone: As yet, its antigen is unknown.

This receptor was taken from a woman younger than 35 with HIV. The J gene is TRBJ2-1, the V gene TRBV4-1; D perhaps matches TRBD2 (6 bases). The material was unsorted PBMCs, obtained 1.8 years after starting antiretroviral therapy. Here the CDR3 DNA reads TGCGCCAGCAGCCAAGTTTCGCGGGACCAGGCGTTCTTC. It codes for CASSQVSRDQAFF.